This record looks at one T cell receptor beta chain sequence and its context. Its specific antigen is unknown. No much larger clone is present one base from it, and per-base qualities are unavailable. This specimen comes from a study of blood T cell repertoires in COVID-19 (dated by TCRdb to 2020 to 2021). Study-wide context: Collaborator samples came from the United States, Italy and Spain and covered acute and convalescent phases of COVID-19. The prospective study material was composed of cDNA or gDNA derived from T cells, B-cell-depleted T cells, or PBMCs. The dataset comprised deeply sampled blood TCRbeta repertoires from subjects exposed to, actively infected with, or recovered from COVID-19. The repertoires were released in a freely available public database intended as a resource for research on the immune response to SARS-CoV-2. Samples came from the ongoing ImmuneRACE study (first 160 participants) plus 1,254 subjects from 6 global collaborators. The sample metadata nearly always contained a de-identified subject ID, COVID-19 status, age in years and sex. Where available, HLA class I and class II types were taken from metadata supplied by the sample provider and were not determined by assay-based typing.

The trim is 4 bases for V and 1 base for J, with a gap of 9 bases between the germline ends. The germline V gene (reference sequence) gives CDR1 as LNHDA and CDR2 as SQIVND. From the cysteine through the phenylalanine, the CDR3 covers 14 amino acids. The kept DNA is CDR3 alone, 42 bases in frame from the first base. Beyond this particular receptor, the publication reports: The quantity of clinical and demographic metadata differed by source and by participant and was supplied without curation.

TCRbeta CDR3 regions were amplified from genomic DNA by means of the immunoSEQ Assay, a bias-controlled multiplex PCR. As for the original processing: The number of nucleated cells in each sample was estimated by amplification of reference gene primers within the assay. To quantify the absolute abundance of each unique TCRbeta CDR3 rearrangement, sequence reads were collapsed and filtered. For each sample, productive Simpson clonality was calculated as the square root of Simpson's diversity index across productive rearrangements. As stored in TCRdb, this immuneACCESS dataset retains in-frame rearrangements with V and J assigned. A fraction of the clones does not appear; measured against another copy, unresolved V genes explain less than half of the discrepancy, and the remainder lacks a known reason. For V, J and clone size, that table is used; D and trimming come from the DNA. The sample includes fewer than 45,000 clones, with around 82% observed a single time. Of the sample, 30% to 35% is held by the ten largest clones.

Collaborating institutions collected whole blood in K2EDTA tubes following their own protocols. For TCRbeta analysis, collaborators shipped samples as frozen whole blood, isolated PBMCs, or DNA extracted from either of those sample types. This TCR was sampled from a woman over 75 with acute or convalescent COVID-19. Sequenced input: peripheral blood. The rearrangement combines TRBV19 with TRBJ2-3; no confident D gene assignment can be made. Read as DNA, the sequence is TGTGCCAGTAGTACTCTTCTAGGCACAGATACGCAGTATTTT. The resulting protein is CASSTLLGTDTQYF.